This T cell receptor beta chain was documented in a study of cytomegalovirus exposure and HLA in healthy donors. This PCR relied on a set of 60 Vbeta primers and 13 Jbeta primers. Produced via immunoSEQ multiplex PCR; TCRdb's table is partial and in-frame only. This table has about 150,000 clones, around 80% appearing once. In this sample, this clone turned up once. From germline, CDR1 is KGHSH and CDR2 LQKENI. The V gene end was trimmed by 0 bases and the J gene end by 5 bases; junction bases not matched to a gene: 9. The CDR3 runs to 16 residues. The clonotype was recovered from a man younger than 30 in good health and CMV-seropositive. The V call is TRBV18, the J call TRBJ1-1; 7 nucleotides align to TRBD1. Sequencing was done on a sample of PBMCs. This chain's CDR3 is CASSPPGQSMRTEAFF. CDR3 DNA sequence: TGTGCCAGCTCACCACCGGGACAGTCCATGAGGACTGAAGCTTTCTTT.